These T cell receptor beta chains were read from a single sample in a study of T cell changes during pregnancy in multiple sclerosis. The table came from immunoSEQ multiplex PCR; TCRdb's copy has only in-frame clones and leaves some out. In the table there are 50,000 or so clones, about 90% of which are singletons. Sequences were derived from CD8+ T cells from peripheral blood mononuclear cells, sampled after pregnancy. The receptors were gathered from a female donor with multiple sclerosis, enrolled in a pregnancy study. The CDR3 runs from the conserved cysteine through the conserved F or W. A D gene is named only where the DNA matches it firmly. The size field is filled for only some rows; it gives once, few, many or a size class.

J gene,clone size,V gene,D gene,CDR3 protein,CDR3 DNA
TRBJ1-2,NA,TRBV6-5,TRBD1,CASSYSGQDGGYTF,TGTGCCAGCAGTTACTCCGGACAGGATGGCGGCTACACCTTC
TRBJ2-7,NA,TRBV19,NA,CASSMSGYEQYF,TGTGCCAGTAGTATGTCAGGCTACGAGCAGTACTTC
TRBJ2-1,NA,TRBV9,TRBD2,CASSATGGSGDEQFF,TGTGCCAGCAGCGCGACGGGAGGATCGGGGGATGAGCAGTTCTTC
TRBJ1-1,NA,TRBV2,TRBD1,CANRQGTEAFF,TGTGCCAATAGACAGGGGACTGAAGCTTTCTTT
TRBJ1-4,NA,TRBV27,NA,CASSANRAYNEKLFF,TGTGCCAGCAGTGCAAACAGGGCTTATAATGAAAAACTGTTTTTT
TRBJ2-7,once,TRBV5-6,NA,CASSLQLQGTYEQYF,TGTGCCAGCAGCTTGCAACTGCAGGGGACCTACGAGCAGTACTTC
TRBJ2-2,NA,TRBV25-1,NA,CASSVAGDTGELFF,TGTGCCAGCAGTGTAGCAGGGGATACCGGGGAGCTGTTTTTT
TRBJ2-7,NA,TRBV9,NA,CASSDAGYEQYF,TGTGCCAGCAGCGACGCAGGGTACGAGCAGTACTTC
TRBJ1-1,NA,TRBV27,NA,CASSLSGRSEAFF,TGTGCCAGCAGTTTATCGGGGAGATCTGAAGCTTTCTTT
TRBJ1-2,NA,TRBV4-1,NA,CASSQGDIYGYTF,TGCGCCAGCAGCCAAGGGGACATCTATGGCTACACCTTC
TRBJ2-3,NA,TRBV29-1,TRBD2,CSVGGQTSLADTQYF,TGCAGCGTTGGCGGCCAGACTAGCCTGGCAGATACGCAGTATTTT
TRBJ2-2,NA,TRBV27,TRBD1,CASSLSPDRAGELFF,TGTGCCAGCAGTTTATCTCCCGACAGGGCCGGGGAGCTGTTTTTT
TRBJ2-2,few,TRBV6-5,NA,CASSYRGQDGAGELFF,TGTGCCAGCAGTTACCGCGGGCAGGATGGCGCCGGGGAGCTGTTTTTT
TRBJ1-1,NA,TRBV19,NA,CASSILGISGDTEAFF,TGTGCCAGTAGTATACTCGGTATTTCAGGCGACACTGAAGCTTTCTTT
TRBJ1-5,once,TRBV2,NA,CASSAPGNQPQHF,TGTGCCAGCAGTGCCCCGGGGAATCAGCCCCAGCATTTT
TRBJ1-1,NA,TRBV5-4,NA,CASSLALQMNTEAFF,TGTGCCAGCAGCTTGGCCTTACAGATGAACACTGAAGCTTTCTTT
TRBJ1-3,NA,TRBV13,TRBD1,CASSFSQGAGNTIYF,TGTGCCAGCAGCTTCTCCCAGGGGGCTGGAAACACCATATATTTT
TRBJ1-1,NA,TRBV27,NA,CASMGLWAPAGGLREAFF,TGTGCCAGCATGGGTCTTTGGGCCCCCGCCGGTGGTCTCCGTGAAGCTTTCTTT
TRBJ2-7,NA,TRBV27,NA,CASSLSRGSAYEQYF,TGTGCCAGCAGTTTATCTAGGGGATCGGCTTACGAGCAGTACTTC
TRBJ2-1,NA,TRBV5-8,TRBD2,CASSRTRSGYNEQFF,TGTGCCAGCAGCAGGACTAGGTCTGGTTACAATGAGCAGTTCTTC
TRBJ2-6,NA,TRBV30,NA,CAWSVAGSAGANVLTF,TGTGCCTGGAGTGTAGCAGGTTCGGCTGGGGCCAACGTCCTGACTTTC
TRBJ2-2,NA,TRBV4-1,TRBD2,CASSQDSSGGLNTGELFF,TGCGCCAGCAGCCAAGACTCTAGCGGGGGCCTGAACACCGGGGAGCTGTTTTTT
TRBJ2-5,NA,TRBV6-1,NA,CASNLHGEETQYF,TGTGCCAGTAACCTCCATGGGGAGGAGACCCAGTACTTC
TRBJ2-7,NA,TRBV7-6,TRBD2,CASSLAGLAGRTYEQYF,TGTGCCAGCAGCTTAGCTGGACTAGCGGGGCGAACCTACGAGCAGTACTTC
TRBJ2-1,NA,TRBV27,NA,CASSWGLSYNEQFF,TGTGCCAGCAGTTGGGGCCTCTCCTACAATGAGCAGTTCTTC
TRBJ2-1,NA,TRBV27,TRBD2,CASSSLAGGYNEQFF,TGTGCCAGCAGTTCACTAGCGGGGGGTTACAATGAGCAGTTCTTC
TRBJ2-7,NA,TRBV5-1,NA,CASSLGSYYEQYF,TGCGCCAGCAGCTTGGGCAGTTATTACGAGCAGTACTTC
TRBJ2-1,NA,TRBV4-1,NA,CASSQDQGLGDEQFF,TGCGCCAGCAGCCAAGATCAAGGTCTGGGCGATGAGCAGTTCTTC
TRBJ2-2,NA,TRBV7-9,NA,CASSSGGGELFF,TGTGCCAGCAGCTCCGGGGGAGGGGAGCTGTTTTTT
TRBJ1-6,few,TRBV27,NA,CASSSPSGGYSPLHF,TGTGCCAGCAGTTCACCCTCGGGGGGCTATTCACCCCTCCACTTT
TRBJ2-1,NA,TRBV5-1,TRBD1,CASSPGYRGRGEQFF,TGCGCCAGCAGCCCCGGGTACAGGGGGCGAGGAGAGCAGTTCTTC
TRBJ1-2,NA,TRBV7-3,NA,CASSSNGLTNYGYTF,TGTGCCAGCAGCTCAAACGGACTCACAAATTATGGCTACACCTTC
TRBJ1-5,NA,TRBV7-9,TRBD1,CASSLGTGNNQPQHF,TGTGCCAGCAGCCTGGGGACAGGAAACAATCAGCCCCAGCATTTT
TRBJ1-1,once,TRBV7-9,TRBD1,CASSTQGAEAFF,TGTGCCAGCAGCACACAGGGGGCTGAAGCTTTCTTT
TRBJ2-2,once,TRBV10-1,NA,CASSESWGEKLFF,TGCGCCAGCAGTGAGTCGTGGGGGGAAAAGCTGTTTTTT
TRBJ1-5,NA,TRBV4-1,NA,CASSQAPGSNQPQHF,TGCGCCAGCAGCCAAGCCCCGGGGTCGAACCAGCCCCAGCATTTT
TRBJ2-5,once,TRBV19,TRBD2,CASSIGGGRETQYF,TGTGCCAGTAGTATTGGCGGGGGGCGGGAGACCCAGTACTTC
TRBJ2-7,NA,TRBV27,NA,CASSLHGVYEQYF,TGTGCCAGCAGCCTCCACGGGGTCTACGAGCAGTACTTC
TRBJ2-1,NA,TRBV11-1,TRBD2,CASSLAASGGAYEQFF,TGTGCCAGCAGCTTAGCTGCCAGCGGGGGGGCCTATGAGCAGTTCTTC
TRBJ1-2,NA,TRBV7-9,NA,CASSAGSNYGYTF,TGTGCCAGCAGCGCAGGATCTAACTATGGCTACACCTTC
TRBJ2-1,few,TRBV6-1,TRBD1,CASSEPTTGTVYNEQFF,TGTGCCAGCAGTGAACCGACAACCGGGACAGTCTACAATGAGCAGTTCTTC
TRBJ2-1,once,TRBV6-5,NA,CASSDAGARNEQFF,TGTGCCAGCAGTGATGCGGGGGCACGCAATGAGCAGTTCTTC
TRBJ2-7,NA,TRBV6-6,NA,CASSSESYEQYF,TGTGCCAGCAGCTCCGAGTCCTACGAGCAGTACTTC
TRBJ2-3,NA,TRBV5-1,NA,CASSGEGGFTDTQYF,TGCGCCAGCAGCGGCGAAGGGGGATTCACAGATACGCAGTATTTT
TRBJ2-1,NA,TRBV7-9,TRBD1,CASSWTGLEQFF,TGTGCCAGCAGTTGGACAGGTCTTGAGCAGTTCTTC
TRBJ2-7,NA,TRBV6-1,NA,CASSGAGANDYEQYF,TGTGCCAGCAGTGGTGCAGGGGCTAACGACTACGAGCAGTACTTC
TRBJ2-1,NA,TRBV10-2,TRBD2,CATGLGGGAEQFF,TGCGCCACCGGGCTTGGCGGGGGGGCGGAGCAGTTCTTC
TRBJ2-7,NA,TRBV19,TRBD1,CASSPTSGTGPPYEQYF,TGTGCCAGTAGTCCGACCTCCGGGACAGGGCCTCCCTACGAGCAGTACTTC
TRBJ1-4,NA,TRBV5-6,TRBD1,CASRTGGRGQKEKLFF,TGTGCCAGCAGAACCGGAGGTAGGGGGCAGAAGGAAAAACTGTTTTTT
TRBJ2-1,NA,TRBV7-8,NA,CASYRMWGDEQFF,TGTGCCAGCTACCGAATGTGGGGCGATGAGCAGTTCTTC
TRBJ1-6,NA,TRBV5-1,TRBD1,CASSSRRGPYNSPLHF,TGCGCCAGCAGCTCCCGGAGGGGGCCCTATAATTCACCCCTCCACTTT
TRBJ2-1,NA,TRBV13,TRBD1,CASSQQGSGAGQFF,TGTGCCAGCAGCCAACAGGGGAGTGGGGCTGGACAGTTCTTC
TRBJ1-6,NA,TRBV5-1,TRBD1,CASSSGQGTSPLHF,TGCGCCAGCAGCTCAGGACAGGGGACCTCACCCCTCCACTTT
TRBJ2-3,once,TRBV19,TRBD2,CASSGTSGGTDTQYF,TGTGCCAGTAGTGGGACTAGCGGGGGCACAGATACGCAGTATTTT
TRBJ2-7,NA,TRBV5-1,TRBD2,CASSPGGADEQYF,TGCGCCAGCAGCCCCGGGGGGGCTGACGAGCAGTACTTC